In this sample, the clone carrying this T cell receptor beta chain turned up once. Its antigen is not identified. This record comes from a study of shared clonotypes between healthy human individuals. Each replicate PCR on the sorted subsets used roughly 210 ng DNA (roughly 32,000 T cell genomes). TCRdb's table, derived via immunoSEQ multiplex PCR, lists solely in-frame clones and lacks some. This sample carries approximately 1.4 million clones, nearly 99% of them seen once, and the ten largest clones take around 0.47%. CDR1 and CDR2 (germline): SNHLY, FYNNEI. Trimming stripped 5 bases from V and 2 bases from J, with 9 bases between. This CDR3 has 13 amino acids. Findings and caveats of the study: The researchers took only blood, and tissue repertoires probably look different.

Participating donors were healthy, HIV-negative adults free of recent acute infections or vaccinations. The V gene is TRBV2, the J gene TRBJ2-5; no definite D call. The clonotype was recovered from a man aged 25-40 years in good health. The sequencing input was naive CD4+ T cells sorted from blood. The subset here: CD45RA+ positively selected. The CDR3 region is CASSPDGQETQYF. CDR3 DNA: TGTGCCAGCAGTCCAGACGGTCAAGAGACCCAGTACTTC.